These 31 T cell receptor beta chains were all obtained from the same sample, sequenced in a study of shared clonotypes between healthy human individuals. Only in-frame clones appear in the TCRdb table, and some are missing; sequencing was by immunoSEQ multiplex PCR. The top ten clones hold roughly 1.7% of a sample with around 2.1 million clones, 85% to 95% of them seen once. Only CD45RO-negative cells positively selected for CCR7 counted as naive CD8 cells, so terminally differentiated effector memory CD45RA+ cells were excluded. The sample taken for sequencing was naive CD8+ T cells from PBMCs. All receptors come from a man younger than 35 in good health. Some clones in this sample may be carry-over from other donors' samples.

The V and J genes are TRBV28 and TRBJ2-1; D is undetermined. V was shortened by 3 bases and J by 1 base, with 19 bases between the two germline ends. Germline V lookup: CDR1 MDHEN, CDR2 SYDVKM. The CDR3 is 18 residues long. CDR3 protein: CASSFASSRGWSYNEQFF. DNA for the CDR3: TGTGCCAGCAGTTTTGCTTCGAGTCGAGGATGGTCCTACAATGAGCAGTTCTTC.

The rearrangement links TRBV5-1 to TRBJ2-7; TRBD1 or TRBD2 may be the D gene (5 bases each). Germline CDR1 and CDR2: SGHRS and YFSETQ. The CDR3 totals 15 residues. V was clipped by 4 bases and J by 1 base, with 15 bases between them. The CDR3 DNA reads as TGCGCCAGCAGCCTGTTTGGGACCTTATCCTACGAGCAGTACTTC. Amino acids: CASSLFGTLSYEQYF.

About this clone itself: The identical CDR3 is also encoded by other nucleotide sequences in the sample. This chain links TRBV27 with TRBJ1-2; no clear D gene. The CDR3 has 13 amino acids. Germline loops: CDR1 MNHEY, CDR2 SMNVEV (reference sequence). Trimming left V 2 bases short and J 2 bases short, with 6 bases between. The CDR3 sequence is CASSLNLNYGYTF. DNA of the CDR3: TGTGCCAGCAGTTTAAACCTAAACTATGGCTACACCTTC.

J is TRBJ2-5 and V is TRBV6-1; 7 bases align to TRBD1. Germline CDR1 is MNHNS and CDR2 is SASEGT. The CDR3 runs to 18 residues. V lost 0 bases, J lost 2 bases, and 12 bases stayed unmatched. CDR3 in amino acids: CASSEASSWGQIQETQYF. The CDR3 bases are TGTGCCAGCAGTGAAGCGTCTTCATGGGGACAGATACAAGAGACCCAGTACTTC.

The chain carries TRBV27 and TRBJ1-5; D is possibly TRBD1 (6 bases). Germline-derived CDR1 and CDR2 are MNHEY and SMNVEV (reference sequence). The length of the CDR3 is 14 residues. Trimming took off 7 bases at V and 5 bases at J, with 15 bases between the two ends. CDR3 in DNA: TGTGCCAGCAATATTCGCGGGGGCCATCAGCCCCAGCATTTT. Protein sequence: CASNIRGGHQPQHF.

This chain links TRBV12-5 with TRBJ2-5; D is possibly TRBD1 (6 bases). CDR1 and CDR2 from the germline V gene are LGHNT and FRNRAP. This CDR3 spans 14 amino acids. Trimming took off 4 bases at V and 9 bases at J, with 18 bases between the two ends. The CDR3 DNA reads as TGTGCTAGTGGTTCGGGGACCCCGCCAGGGGCCCAGTACTTC. This codes for CASGSGTPPGAQYF.

The CDR3 DNA follows: TGTGCCAGTAGAGACGGGACAGGTATGGCCTACGAGCAGTACTTC. It specifies CASRDGTGMAYEQYF. The V call is TRBV19, the J call TRBJ2-7; 8 bases agree with TRBD1. With V trimmed by 6 bases and J by 2 bases, 9 bases remained unmatched. The CDR3 length is 15 residues. CDR1 and CDR2 (germline): LNHDA, SQIVND (reference sequence).

As concerns this clone: Other DNA sequences of this sample code for an identical CDR3. The chain couples TRBV27 to TRBJ2-1, with a tentative D call TRBD1 (6 bases). This CDR3 contains 13 residues. From germline, CDR1 is MNHEY and CDR2 SMNVEV (reference sequence). V was clipped by 2 bases and J by 6 bases, with 8 bases between them. CDR3 DNA: TGTGCCAGCAGTTTACTAGGGGGCAATGAGCAGTTCTTC. Protein sequence: CASSLLGGNEQFF.

This chain joins TRBV10-3 and TRBJ1-3; D gene unclear. Per the germline V gene, CDR1 is ENHRY and CDR2 is SYGVKD. This CDR3 region has 14 residues. V lost 6 bases to trimming and J lost 2 bases, with 11 bases between them. CDR3 sequence reads: CAISLPLTGNTIYF. Written as DNA, the CDR3 is TGTGCCATCAGCCTCCCCTTGACTGGAAACACCATATATTTT.

This clone was counted between two and nine times. J is TRBJ1-2 and V is TRBV7-9; D is undetermined. The germline V gene has CDR1 SEHNR and CDR2 FQNEAQ (reference sequence). The CDR3 has 12 amino acids. Trimming pared 4 bases from V and 7 bases from J, leaving 10 bases between. CDR3 in amino acids: CASSSAVGGYTF. CDR3 coding DNA: TGTGCCAGCAGCTCAGCAGTTGGTGGCTACACCTTC.

This chain links TRBV2 with TRBJ1-2; the match to TRBD1 covers 8 bases. Germline CDR1 SNHLY, CDR2 FYNNEI. J gave up 6 bases and V 2 bases, and 8 bases lay outside the gene matches. The CDR3 is 15 amino acids. CDR3 sequence (DNA): TGTGCCAGCAGTGAAATGCGGACAGGGTCGGATGGCTACACCTTC. Amino acids: CASSEMRTGSDGYTF.

CDR3 region: CASSPRGPEDTQYF. The CDR3 nucleotides read TGTGCCAGCAGCCCTAGGGGGCCTGAAGATACGCAGTATTTT. The chain is built from TRBV16 and TRBJ2-3; TRBD1 aligns across 7 bases. Germline CDR1 is KGHSY and CDR2 is FQNENV. V lost 4 bases to trimming and J lost 5 bases; unmatched junction nucleotides: 6. The CDR3 is 14 amino acids.

The chain uses TRBV18 and TRBJ1-1, with a possible D match to TRBD1 (6 bases). The CDR3 is made up of 14 amino acids. Germline V gene data show CDR1 as KGHSH and CDR2 as LQKENI. V shed 3 bases and J shed 1 base, with 9 bases lying between them. The CDR3 sequence is CASSPTGPNTEAFF. DNA of the CDR3: TGTGCCAGCTCACCGACAGGCCCGAACACTGAAGCTTTCTTT.

Only one count was recorded for this clone. The CDR3 spells CASSFFTSYEQYF. In DNA, the CDR3 is TGTGCCAGCAGCTTCTTCACCTCCTACGAGCAGTACTTC. The genes are TRBV7-2 and TRBJ2-7; D is unclear. The CDR3 is made up of 13 amino acids. The germline gives CDR1 SGHTA, CDR2 FQGNSA. With 3 bases removed from V and 0 bases from J, the gap between germline ends came to 6 bases.

The chain employs TRBV5-4 and TRBJ2-7; D may correspond to TRBD1 or TRBD2 (5 bases each). The CDR3 length is 14 residues. V was cut by 1 base and J by 7 bases, with 15 bases left in between. Germline CDR1 and CDR2: SGHNT and YYREEE (reference sequence). The CDR3 DNA reads TGTGCCAGCAGCTTGATCGGTGCTGAGGGGGAGCAGTACTTC. This codes for CASSLIGAEGEQYF.

This clone was seen once. The chain carries TRBV27 and TRBJ2-5; 16 positions agree with TRBD2. Per germline, CDR1 MNHEY and CDR2 SMNVEV (reference sequence). The length of the CDR3 is 16 residues. The trim removed 7 bases at V and 5 bases at J, leaving 7 bases unmatched. The CDR3 nucleotides read TGTGCCAGCAAGGGACTAGCGGGAGGGCCCGAGGAGACCCAGTACTTC. Its translation: CASKGLAGGPEETQYF.

This clone was detected a few times. This sequence joins TRBV28 and TRBJ1-2; D not resolved. Germline CDR1 is MDHEN and CDR2 is SYDVKM. This CDR3 has 13 residues. Trimming took 2 bases from V and 4 from J, leaving 8 bases between them. Here the CDR3 reads CASSLDGSYGYTF. CDR3 nucleotides: TGTGCCAGCAGTTTAGATGGCTCCTATGGCTACACCTTC.

The chain uses TRBV10-3 and TRBJ1-1; D remains ambiguous. Germline CDR1 and CDR2: ENHRY and SYGVKD. The CDR3 has 16 residues. V lost 5 bases, J lost 1 base, and 17 bases lay in between. The CDR3 DNA is TGTGCCATCAGTCCTTCGGACGTAATCCCGAACACTGAAGCTTTCTTT. Encoded protein: CAISPSDVIPNTEAFF.

As concerns this clone: This sample includes further DNA sequences coding for the same CDR3. The V gene is TRBV7-9, the J gene TRBJ2-5; weak D call: TRBD1 (6 bases). The V end lost 1 base, the J end lost 3 bases, and 9 bases lay between the germline ends. The CDR3 runs 14 residues. The germline V gene has CDR1 SEHNR and CDR2 FQNEAQ (reference sequence). The CDR3 reads CASSLVAGEETQYF. The CDR3 DNA reads as TGTGCCAGCAGCTTAGTTGCAGGGGAAGAGACCCAGTACTTC.

The chain combines TRBV27 with TRBJ2-1, with unresolved D. Germline V gene sequence: CDR1 MNHEY, CDR2 SMNVEV (reference sequence). The germline V and J ends were trimmed by 1 base and 5 bases, with 15 bases remaining between them. The CDR3 has 16 amino acids. In DNA form, the CDR3 reads TGTGCCAGCAGTTTATTAGGCCTAGGGATCAACAATGAGCAGTTCTTC. Translation gives CASSLLGLGINNEQFF.

The chain combines TRBV28 with TRBJ1-1, with 7 bases matching TRBD1. J gave up 3 bases and V 4 bases, and 5 bases lay outside the gene matches. This CDR3 is 14 amino acids long. Germline V gene lookup returns CDR1 MDHEN and CDR2 SYDVKM. In nucleotides, the CDR3 is TGTGCCAGCAGTTCGGACAGGACGGACACTGAAGCTTTCTTT. It codes for CASSSDRTDTEAFF. The full variable domain, completed using reference TRBV28 and TRBJ1-1, is DVKVTQSSRYLVKRTGEKVFLECVQDMDHENMFWYRQDPGLGLRLIYFSYDVKMKEKGDIPEGYSVSREKKERFSLILESASTNQTSMYLCASSSDRTDTEAFFGQGTRLTVV.

V usage is TRBV28 and J usage is TRBJ1-5, with TRBD1 as a possible D gene (5 bases). Trimming left V 8 bases short and J 9 bases short, with 14 bases between. CDR3 length: 12 amino acids. Germline V gene data show CDR1 as MDHEN and CDR2 as SYDVKM. The CDR3 DNA is TGTGCCAGCCGTCAGGGCCAGGGGCCCCAGCATTTT. Translating it yields CASRQGQGPQHF.

The chain has TRBV2 and TRBJ2-1; 7 nucleotides align to TRBD1. With V trimmed by 6 bases and J by 5 bases, 10 bases remained unmatched. Germline V gene sequence: CDR1 SNHLY, CDR2 FYNNEI. The CDR3 loop spans 15 amino acids. The CDR3 DNA sequence: TGTGCCAGCAGAACTGGGAGACAGGGTGACAATGAGCAGTTCTTC. Its protein is CASRTGRQGDNEQFF. The full variable domain, in which reference TRBV2 and TRBJ2-1 provide the parts outside the CDR3, is EPEVTQTPSHQVTQMGQEVILRCVPISNHLYFYWYRQILGQKVEFLVSFYNNEISEKSEIFDDQFSVERPDGSNFTLKIRSTKLEDSAMYFCASRTGRQGDNEQFFGPGTRLTVL.

This clone was seen more than once but under ten times. V is TRBV7-2 and J is TRBJ1-4, with TRBD1 matching over 7 bases. CDR1 and CDR2 (germline): SGHTA, FQGNSA. J lost 7 bases, V lost 6 bases, and 11 bases had no gene match. The CDR3 is 15 residues long. CDR3 protein: CASSHMGTEGEKLFF. The CDR3 bases are TGTGCCAGCAGTCATATGGGGACAGAGGGTGAAAAACTGTTTTTT.

V is TRBV7-9 and J is TRBJ2-5; D remains ambiguous. Germline values: CDR1 SEHNR, CDR2 FQNEAQ (reference sequence). CDR3 length: 14 residues. Trimming took 1 base from V and 3 from J, leaving 9 bases between them. CDR3 sequence: CASSLGVVEETQYF. The CDR3 bases are TGTGCCAGCAGCTTAGGAGTGGTGGAAGAGACCCAGTACTTC. Full variable domain (outside the CDR3, taken from reference TRBV7-9 and TRBJ2-5): DTGVSQNPRHKITKRGQNVTFRCDPISEHNRLYWYRQTLGQGPEFLTYFQNEAQLEKSRLLSDRFSAERPKGSFSTLEIQRTEQGDSAMYLCASSLGVVEETQYFGPGTRLLVL.

This clone was recorded once. J is TRBJ2-1 and V is TRBV13, with D perhaps TRBD2 (5 bases). CDR3 length: 15 amino acids. From germline, CDR1 is PRHDT and CDR2 FYEKMQ (reference sequence). V was trimmed by 2 bases and J by 4 bases, leaving 12 bases between them. CDR3: CASSLRSSPYNEQFF. CDR3 DNA sequence: TGTGCCAGCAGCTTAAGGTCTAGCCCTTACAATGAGCAGTTCTTC.

The V and J genes are TRBV30 and TRBJ1-2; TRBD1 matches 7 bases. Looked up from germline, CDR1 is GTSNPN and CDR2 is SVGIG (reference sequence). This CDR3 contains 12 residues. J was trimmed by 5 bases and V by 4 bases; bases with no gene match: 4. The CDR3 protein is CAWTLGQYGYTF. The DNA of the CDR3 is TGTGCCTGGACCTTGGGACAGTATGGCTACACCTTC.

The genes are TRBV28 and TRBJ2-3; D possibly corresponds to TRBD1 (6 bases). CDR3 length: 15 amino acids. Germline assignment: CDR1 MDHEN and CDR2 SYDVKM. Trimming left V 6 bases short and J 8 bases short, with 21 bases between. Written as DNA, the CDR3 is TGTGCCAGCAGCCCAGACCAGGGGATTTTTGCTACGCAGTATTTT. This gives the protein CASSPDQGIFATQYF.

This clone was detected only once. The gene calls are TRBV21-1 and TRBJ2-5; the tabulated D call, TRBD1, remains unverified against the DNA. TRBV21-1 is a pseudogene segment. This CDR3 has 15 amino acids. CDR3 DNA: TGTGCCAGCACCGTAGGACAGGGGGTAGGGGAGACCCAGTACTTC. This sequence encodes CASTVGQGVGETQYF.

The rearrangement links TRBV5-5 to TRBJ2-1, with 7 bases lining up with TRBD1. V was clipped by 4 bases and J by 7 bases; unmatched bases: 14. There are 16 residues in the CDR3. Germline CDR1 and CDR2: SGHKS and YYEKEE (reference sequence). Here the CDR3 DNA reads TGTGCCAGCAGCCTACCCCTTTTGGTCAGGGGGAATGAGCAGTTCTTC. Protein sequence: CASSLPLLVRGNEQFF.

This clone was detected once. This chain connects TRBV19 to TRBJ2-7, with 9 bases that match TRBD1. This CDR3 is built from 14 residues. Germline values: CDR1 LNHDA, CDR2 SQIVND (reference sequence). The junction had 8 bases not matched to a gene; V was cut back by 6 bases and J by 5 bases. The CDR3 sequence: CASSAGTGIDEQYF. The CDR3 nucleotides are TGTGCCAGTAGCGCCGGGACAGGGATAGACGAGCAGTACTTC.